The rows below give T cell receptor beta chains drawn from one sample of a study of CD8 T cells in ankylosing spondylitis. TCRdb re-derived calls from the 5' RACE reads in MiXCR, one entry per CDR3 protein. The data show 750,000 to 850,000 distinct CDR3 sequences, roughly 12% seen once. Sequences were obtained from blood, either unsorted or a sorted T cell fraction (not recorded which). Source of these receptors: a male donor with ankylosing spondylitis. CDR3s include the opening cysteine and the closing phenylalanine or tryptophan. The order of the fields is CDR3 protein, CDR3 DNA, D gene, clone size, J gene, V gene. A D gene is named only where the DNA matches it firmly. The size of a clone is reported for some rows only, either as once, few or many, or as a class for expanded clones.

CDR3 protein: CASSFGLGTQYF
CDR3 DNA: TGCGCCAGCAGCTTTGGGTTAGGGACGCAGTATTTT
D gene: -
clone size: few
J gene: TRBJ2-3
V gene: TRBV5-1

CDR3 protein: CASSSDRDRGTDTQYF
CDR3 DNA: TGTGCCAGCAGCTCGGACCGGGACAGAGGCACAGATACGCAGTATTTT
D gene: TRBD1
clone size: -
J gene: TRBJ2-3
V gene: TRBV11-2

CDR3 protein: CSVDGSGGYNEQFF
CDR3 DNA: TGCAGCGTTGACGGGTCAGGGGGCTACAATGAGCAGTTCTTC
D gene: TRBD1
clone size: few
J gene: TRBJ2-1
V gene: TRBV29-1

CDR3 protein: CASSDRAVKPQHF
CDR3 DNA: TGTGCCAGCAGCGACAGGGCCGTAAAGCCCCAGCATTTT
D gene: TRBD1
clone size: -
J gene: TRBJ1-5
V gene: TRBV6-2/TRBV6-3

CDR3 protein: CASSPPGLAAETQYF
CDR3 DNA: TGTGCCAGCAGCCCCCCGGGACTAGCGGCTGAGACCCAGTACTTC
D gene: TRBD2
clone size: -
J gene: TRBJ2-5
V gene: TRBV3-1

CDR3 protein: CASKGPPNTEAFF
CDR3 DNA: TGTGCCAGCAAGGGACCACCTAACACTGAAGCTTTCTTT
D gene: -
clone size: -
J gene: TRBJ1-1
V gene: TRBV6-1

CDR3 protein: CASNKTQGIEEKLFF
CDR3 DNA: TGTGCCAGCAACAAAACACAGGGGATCGAGGAAAAACTGTTTTTT
D gene: TRBD1
clone size: -
J gene: TRBJ1-4
V gene: TRBV10-3

CDR3 protein: CASSYSGGSGANVLTF
CDR3 DNA: TGTGCCAGCAGTTACTCCGGGGGGTCTGGGGCCAACGTCCTGACTTTC
D gene: TRBD2
clone size: many
J gene: TRBJ2-6
V gene: TRBV6-5

CDR3 protein: CSASGTGWLYEQYF
CDR3 DNA: TGCAGTGCGAGCGGGACAGGTTGGCTCTACGAGCAGTACTTC
D gene: -
clone size: -
J gene: TRBJ2-7
V gene: TRBV20-1

CDR3 protein: CASRLAGGLEETQYF
CDR3 DNA: TGTGCCAGCAGACTAGCGGGAGGACTCGAAGAGACCCAGTACTTC
D gene: TRBD2
clone size: few
J gene: TRBJ2-5
V gene: TRBV7-2

CDR3 protein: CASRGSGGGEQYF
CDR3 DNA: TGTGCCAGCAGGGGGTCAGGGGGCGGCGAGCAGTACTTC
D gene: TRBD1
clone size: few
J gene: TRBJ2-7
V gene: TRBV6-6

CDR3 protein: CSATLGTSGTDTQYF
CDR3 DNA: TGCAGTGCTACCCTGGGGACTAGCGGCACAGATACGCAGTATTTT
D gene: TRBD2
clone size: few
J gene: TRBJ2-3
V gene: TRBV20-1

CDR3 protein: CSVWSAAGSGNEQFF
CDR3 DNA: TGCAGCGTGTGGTCGGCAGCGGGTTCCGGCAATGAGCAGTTCTTC
D gene: -
clone size: -
J gene: TRBJ2-1
V gene: TRBV20-1

CDR3 protein: CASSIGVTGELFF
CDR3 DNA: TGTGCCAGCAGCATCGGGGTTACCGGGGAGCTGTTTTTT
D gene: -
clone size: few
J gene: TRBJ2-2
V gene: TRBV7-3

CDR3 protein: CASSSRWGKNGYTF
CDR3 DNA: TGTGCCAGCAGCTCTCGGTGGGGCAAAAATGGCTACACCTTC
D gene: -
clone size: -
J gene: TRBJ1-2
V gene: TRBV21-1

CDR3 protein: CASSQDRLAGGTDTQYF
CDR3 DNA: TGCGCCAGCAGCCAAGATCGCCTAGCGGGGGGAACAGATACGCAGTATTTT
D gene: TRBD2
clone size: -
J gene: TRBJ2-3
V gene: TRBV4-1

CDR3 protein: CATKGTGDVKLYGYTF
CDR3 DNA: TGTGCCACCAAAGGGACAGGGGACGTCAAACTCTATGGCTACACCTTC
D gene: TRBD1
clone size: few
J gene: TRBJ1-2
V gene: TRBV24-1

CDR3 protein: CASSRTFSGANVMTF
CDR3 DNA: TGTGCCAGCAGCAGGACTTTCTCTGGGGCCAACGTCATGACTTTC
D gene: -
clone size: once
J gene: TRBJ2-6
V gene: TRBV7-2